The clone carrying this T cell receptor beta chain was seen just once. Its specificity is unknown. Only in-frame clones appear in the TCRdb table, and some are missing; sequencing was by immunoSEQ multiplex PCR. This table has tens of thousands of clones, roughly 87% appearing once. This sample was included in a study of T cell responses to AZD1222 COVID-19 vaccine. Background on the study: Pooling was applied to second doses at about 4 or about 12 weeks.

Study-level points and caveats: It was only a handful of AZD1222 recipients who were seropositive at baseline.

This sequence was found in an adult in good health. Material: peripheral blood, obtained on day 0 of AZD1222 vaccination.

CDR3 in amino acids: CASRPGTDNQPQHF. CDR3 coding DNA: TGTGCCAGCAGGCCCGGGACAGACAATCAGCCCCAGCATTTT. The chain couples TRBV2 to TRBJ1-5; TRBD1 matches 7 bases. The CDR3 length is 14 residues. The germline gives CDR1 SNHLY, CDR2 FYNNEI. V trimming: 6 bases; J trimming: 3 bases; junction bases outside the gene matches: 5. Complete variable domain (other parts from reference TRBV2 and TRBJ1-5): EPEVTQTPSHQVTQMGQEVILRCVPISNHLYFYWYRQILGQKVEFLVSFYNNEISEKSEIFDDQFSVERPDGSNFTLKIRSTKLEDSAMYFCASRPGTDNQPQHFGDGTRLSIL.